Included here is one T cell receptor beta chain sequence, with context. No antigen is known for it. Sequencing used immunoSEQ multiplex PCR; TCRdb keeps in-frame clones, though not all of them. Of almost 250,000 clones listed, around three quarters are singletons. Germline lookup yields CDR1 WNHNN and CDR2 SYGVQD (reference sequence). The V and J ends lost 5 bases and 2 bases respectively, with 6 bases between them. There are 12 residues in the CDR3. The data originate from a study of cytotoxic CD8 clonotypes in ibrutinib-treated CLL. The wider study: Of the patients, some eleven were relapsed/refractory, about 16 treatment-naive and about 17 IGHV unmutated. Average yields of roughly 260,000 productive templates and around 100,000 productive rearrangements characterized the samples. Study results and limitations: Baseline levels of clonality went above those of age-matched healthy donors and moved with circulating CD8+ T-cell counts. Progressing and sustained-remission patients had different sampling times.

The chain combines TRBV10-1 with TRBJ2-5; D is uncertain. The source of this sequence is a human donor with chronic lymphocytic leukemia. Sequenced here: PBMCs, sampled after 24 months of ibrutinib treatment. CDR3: CASSPGQETQYF. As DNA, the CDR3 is TGCGCCAGCAGTCCAGGACAAGAGACCCAGTACTTC.